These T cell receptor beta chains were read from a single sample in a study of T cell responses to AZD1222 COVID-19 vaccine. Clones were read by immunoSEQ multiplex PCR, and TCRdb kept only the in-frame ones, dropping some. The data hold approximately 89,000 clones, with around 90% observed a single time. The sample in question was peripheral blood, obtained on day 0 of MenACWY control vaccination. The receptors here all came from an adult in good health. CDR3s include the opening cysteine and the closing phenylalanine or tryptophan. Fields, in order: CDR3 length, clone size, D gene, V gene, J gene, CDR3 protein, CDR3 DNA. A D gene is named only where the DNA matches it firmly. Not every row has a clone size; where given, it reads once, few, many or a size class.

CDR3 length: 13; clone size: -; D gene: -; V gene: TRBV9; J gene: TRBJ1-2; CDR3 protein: CASSVGGAKGYTF; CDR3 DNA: TGTGCCAGCAGCGTAGGCGGGGCAAAGGGCTACACCTTC
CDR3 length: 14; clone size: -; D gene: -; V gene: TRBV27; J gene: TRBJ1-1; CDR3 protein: CASHFNSRGTEAFF; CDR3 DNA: TGTGCCAGCCACTTTAACAGCCGCGGCACTGAAGCTTTCTTT
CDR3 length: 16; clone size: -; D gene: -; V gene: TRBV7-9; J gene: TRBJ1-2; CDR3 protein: CASSSFGQDGVGGYTF; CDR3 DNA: TGTGCCAGCAGCTCCTTCGGGCAGGATGGGGTTGGAGGCTACACCTTC
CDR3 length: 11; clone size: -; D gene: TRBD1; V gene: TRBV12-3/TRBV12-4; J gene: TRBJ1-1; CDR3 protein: CASSSTGGAFF; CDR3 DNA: TGTGCCAGCAGTTCGACAGGGGGTGCTTTCTTT
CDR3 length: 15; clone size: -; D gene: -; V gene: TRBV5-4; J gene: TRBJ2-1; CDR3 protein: CASSYEGPTGNEQFF; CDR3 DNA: TGTGCCAGCAGCTATGAGGGGCCGACCGGCAATGAGCAGTTCTTC
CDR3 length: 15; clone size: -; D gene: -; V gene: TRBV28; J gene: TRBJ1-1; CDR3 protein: CASSPVMGADTEAFF; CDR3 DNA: TGTGCCAGCAGCCCCGTTATGGGGGCGGACACTGAAGCTTTCTTT
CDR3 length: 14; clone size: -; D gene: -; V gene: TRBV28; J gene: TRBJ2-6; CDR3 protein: CASSISSGANVLTF; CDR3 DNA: TGTGCCAGCAGTATCAGCTCTGGGGCCAACGTCCTGACTTTC
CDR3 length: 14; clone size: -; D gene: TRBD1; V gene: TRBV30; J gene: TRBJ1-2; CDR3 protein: CAWRDPPDRDGYTF; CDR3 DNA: TGTGCCTGGAGGGACCCCCCCGACAGGGATGGCTACACCTTC
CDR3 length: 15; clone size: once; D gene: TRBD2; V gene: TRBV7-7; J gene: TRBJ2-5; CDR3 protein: CASSLTSGSGGSQYF; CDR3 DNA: TGTGCCAGCAGTTTGACTAGCGGGAGTGGTGGTTCCCAGTACTTC
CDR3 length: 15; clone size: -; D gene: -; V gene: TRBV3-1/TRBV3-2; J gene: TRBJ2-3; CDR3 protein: CASSHGRLDAVTQYF; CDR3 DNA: TGTGCCAGCAGCCATGGCAGACTAGACGCTGTTACGCAGTATTTT
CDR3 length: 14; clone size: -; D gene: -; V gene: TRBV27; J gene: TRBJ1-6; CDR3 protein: CASRAGGFNSPLHF; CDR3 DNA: TGTGCCAGCAGGGCGGGGGGGTTCAATTCACCCCTCCACTTT
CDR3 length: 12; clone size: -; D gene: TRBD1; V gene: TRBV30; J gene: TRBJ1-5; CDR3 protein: CAWSAGGQPQHF; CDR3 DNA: TGTGCCTGGAGTGCAGGGGGTCAGCCCCAGCATTTT
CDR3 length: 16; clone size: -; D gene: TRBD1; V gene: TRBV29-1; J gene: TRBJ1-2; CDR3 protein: CSVVPAGGHTGPPYTF; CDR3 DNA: TGCAGCGTTGTTCCTGCAGGGGGACACACAGGCCCCCCATACACCTTC
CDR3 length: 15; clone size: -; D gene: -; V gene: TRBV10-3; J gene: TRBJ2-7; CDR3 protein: CAIRSQAGSSYEQYF; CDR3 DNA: TGTGCCATCAGATCCCAGGCGGGGAGCTCCTACGAGCAGTACTTC